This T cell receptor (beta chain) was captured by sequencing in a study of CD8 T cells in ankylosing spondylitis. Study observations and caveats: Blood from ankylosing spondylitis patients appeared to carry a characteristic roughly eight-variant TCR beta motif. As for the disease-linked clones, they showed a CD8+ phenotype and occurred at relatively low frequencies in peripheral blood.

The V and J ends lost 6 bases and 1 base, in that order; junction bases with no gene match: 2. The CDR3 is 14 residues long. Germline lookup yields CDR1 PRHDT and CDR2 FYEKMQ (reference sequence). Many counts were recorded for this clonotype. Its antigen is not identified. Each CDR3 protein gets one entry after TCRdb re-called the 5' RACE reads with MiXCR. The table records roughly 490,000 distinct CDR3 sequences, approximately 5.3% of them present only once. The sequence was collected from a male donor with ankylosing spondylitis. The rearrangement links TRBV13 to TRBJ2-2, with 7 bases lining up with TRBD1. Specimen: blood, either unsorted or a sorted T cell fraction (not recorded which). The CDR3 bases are TGTGCCAGCAGTGCAGGGGGGAACACCGGGGAGCTGTTTTTT. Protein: CASSAGGNTGELFF.